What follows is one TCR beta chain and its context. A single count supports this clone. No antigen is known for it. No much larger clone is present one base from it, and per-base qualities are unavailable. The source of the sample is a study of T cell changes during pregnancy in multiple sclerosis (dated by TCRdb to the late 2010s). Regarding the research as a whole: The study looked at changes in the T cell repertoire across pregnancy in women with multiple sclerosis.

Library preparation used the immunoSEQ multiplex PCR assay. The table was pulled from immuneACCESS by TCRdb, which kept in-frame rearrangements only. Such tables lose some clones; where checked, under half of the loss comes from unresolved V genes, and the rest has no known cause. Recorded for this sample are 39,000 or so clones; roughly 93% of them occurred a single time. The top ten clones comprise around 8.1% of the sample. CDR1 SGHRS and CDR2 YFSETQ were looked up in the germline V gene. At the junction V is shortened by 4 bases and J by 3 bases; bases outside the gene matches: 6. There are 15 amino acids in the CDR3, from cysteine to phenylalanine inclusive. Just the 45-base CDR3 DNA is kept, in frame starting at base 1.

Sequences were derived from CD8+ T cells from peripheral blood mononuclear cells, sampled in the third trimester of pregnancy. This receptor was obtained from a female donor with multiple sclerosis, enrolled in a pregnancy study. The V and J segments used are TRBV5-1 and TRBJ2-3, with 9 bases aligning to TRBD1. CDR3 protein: CASSLQGAMTDTQYF. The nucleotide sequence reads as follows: TGCGCCAGCAGCCTACAGGGGGCAATGACAGATACGCAGTATTTT. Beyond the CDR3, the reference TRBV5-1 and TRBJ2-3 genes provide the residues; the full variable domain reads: KAGVTQTPRYLIKTRGQQVTLSCSPISGHRSVSWYQQTPGQGLQFLFEYFSETQRNKGNFPGRFSGRQFSNSRSEMNVSTLELGDSALYLCASSLQGAMTDTQYFGPGTRLTVL.